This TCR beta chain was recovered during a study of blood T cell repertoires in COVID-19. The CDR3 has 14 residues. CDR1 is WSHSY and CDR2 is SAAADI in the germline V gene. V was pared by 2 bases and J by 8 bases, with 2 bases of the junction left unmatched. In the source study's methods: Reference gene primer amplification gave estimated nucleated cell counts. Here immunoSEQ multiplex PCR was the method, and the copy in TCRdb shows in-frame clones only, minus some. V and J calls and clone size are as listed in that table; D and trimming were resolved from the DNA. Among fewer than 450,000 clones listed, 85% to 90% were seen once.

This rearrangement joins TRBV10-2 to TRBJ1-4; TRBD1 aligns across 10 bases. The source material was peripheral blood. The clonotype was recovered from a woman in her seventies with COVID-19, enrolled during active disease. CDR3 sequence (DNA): TGCGCCAGCAGTGAGGACAGGGGGCGAGAAAAACTGTTTTTT. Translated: CASSEDRGREKLFF.